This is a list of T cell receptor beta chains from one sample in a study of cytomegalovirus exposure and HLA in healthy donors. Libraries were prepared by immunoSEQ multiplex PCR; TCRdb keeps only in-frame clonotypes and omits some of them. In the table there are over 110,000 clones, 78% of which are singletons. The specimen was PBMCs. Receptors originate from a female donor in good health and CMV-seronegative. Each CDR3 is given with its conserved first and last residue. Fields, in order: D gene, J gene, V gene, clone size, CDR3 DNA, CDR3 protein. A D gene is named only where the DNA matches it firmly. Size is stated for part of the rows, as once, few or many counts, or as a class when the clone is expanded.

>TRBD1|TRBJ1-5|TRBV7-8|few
TGTGCCAGCAGCTCGCAGGGGGCAGGGAGCAATCAGCCCCAGCATTTT
CASSSQGAGSNQPQHF
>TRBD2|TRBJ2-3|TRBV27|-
TGTGCCAGCAGTGGGTTAGCGGGAGTGGGCACAGATACGCAGTATTTT
CASSGLAGVGTDTQYF
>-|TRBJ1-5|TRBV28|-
TGTGGGACAGCGATGACCAATCAGCCCCAGCATTTT
CGTAMTNQPQHF
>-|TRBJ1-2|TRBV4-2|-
TGTGCCAGCAGCCAAGCCTCGGGGGACTCGAGCTATGGCTACACCTTC
CASSQASGDSSYGYTF
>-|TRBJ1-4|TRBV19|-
TGTGCCAGTAGCCGCACCTCCTGGACAGTCGTTGCAACTAATGAAAAACTGTTTTTT
CASSRTSWTVVATNEKLFF
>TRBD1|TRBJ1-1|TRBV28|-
TGTGCCAGCACTAGTCTGGGACAGATGAGCACTGAAGCTTTCTTT
CASTSLGQMSTEAFF
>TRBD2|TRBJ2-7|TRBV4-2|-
TGTGCCAGCAGCCAACTGGAAGCGGGAGCATCCTACGAGCAGTACTTC
CASSQLEAGASYEQYF
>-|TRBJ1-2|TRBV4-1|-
TGCGCCAGCAGCCAACCCGGGGGACGGACTAACTATGGCTACACCTTC
CASSQPGGRTNYGYTF
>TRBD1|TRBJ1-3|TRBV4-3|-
TGCGCCAGCAGCCAAGCATCCGGTACTACAGGGGCCGGAAACACCATATATTTT
CASSQASGTTGAGNTIYF
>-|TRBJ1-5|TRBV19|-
TGTGCCAGTAGTATAAGGGGTCAGCCCCAGCATTTT
CASSIRGQPQHF